The sequence of this T cell receptor (beta chain) was determined in a study of a mutant IDH1 vaccine in newly diagnosed glioma. Repertoires were generated with immunoSEQ multiplex PCR, while TCRdb's copy carries only in-frame clones and drops some. The data show tens of thousands of clones, with approximately 85% seen just once and 1.5% to 2% held by the top ten. Time point in this sample: week 5, during vaccination. Doses consisted of 300 ug of mutant IDH1 20-mer peptide each, paired with topical imiquimod. Newly diagnosed WHO grade 3 or 4 IDH1-mutant, ATRX-lost astrocytomas were identified in the donors. With respect to this clone: Its specificity is unknown.

This clonotype originated in a man aged 35 to 55 with glioma. This sample comprised PBMCs, obtained from a glioma patient whose treatment included an IDH1 peptide vaccine.

The DNA of the CDR3 is TGTGCCTTGCGGTTGGATCGCGACACTGAAGCTTTCTTT. It translates to CALRLDRDTEAFF. The chain joins TRBV10-3 to TRBJ1-1; D ambiguous. The CDR3 totals 13 residues. The V gene's germline CDR1 is ENHRY and CDR2 SYGVKD. V was cut by 11 bases and J by 3 bases, with 16 bases left in between.